These T cell receptor beta chains were read from a single sample in a study of shared clonotypes between healthy human individuals. Profiled with immunoSEQ multiplex PCR; TCRdb holds only in-frame clones, not every one. The repertoire consists of millions of clones, with 85% to 95% occurring once and the leading ten covering 0.35% to 0.5%. Sequenced: naive CD4+ T cells from PBMCs. Receptors originate from a man between 18 and 35 years old in good health. Some clones in this sample may be carry-over from other donors' samples. Each CDR3 is given without its conserved first and last residue. Fields, in order: J gene, V gene, CDR3 protein.

j_call: TRBJ1-1
v_call: TRBV7-9
cdr3_aa: ASSSRDRENTEAF

j_call: TRBJ1-1
v_call: TRBV5-1
cdr3_aa: ASSLETGVMNTEAF

j_call: TRBJ2-1
v_call: TRBV9
cdr3_aa: ASSVASANNEQF

j_call: TRBJ2-7
v_call: TRBV10-3
cdr3_aa: AIKRGGGTYEQY

j_call: TRBJ2-1
v_call: TRBV4-3
cdr3_aa: ASSQDSTSGRWGEQF

j_call: TRBJ1-5
v_call: TRBV7-8
cdr3_aa: ASSFTLRDQPQH

j_call: TRBJ2-3
v_call: TRBV6-6
cdr3_aa: ASSSPTDTQY

j_call: TRBJ2-3
v_call: TRBV7-9
cdr3_aa: ASSPWRGSTDTQY

j_call: TRBJ2-1
v_call: TRBV5-1
cdr3_aa: ASSSGQGSYNEQF

j_call: TRBJ2-5
v_call: TRBV18
cdr3_aa: ASSLLRDIEETQY

j_call: TRBJ1-2
v_call: TRBV28
cdr3_aa: ASRNRADYGYT

j_call: TRBJ1-3
v_call: TRBV10-3
cdr3_aa: AISTSQVDTIY

j_call: TRBJ2-7
v_call: TRBV7-2
cdr3_aa: ASSPGLAGVYEQY

j_call: TRBJ2-7
v_call: TRBV28
cdr3_aa: ASSPGTGIPFEQY

j_call: TRBJ2-2
v_call: TRBV7-3
cdr3_aa: ASSPSPRAELF

j_call: TRBJ1-2
v_call: TRBV19
cdr3_aa: ASNPRGNYGYT

j_call: TRBJ2-3
v_call: TRBV9
cdr3_aa: ASSVVLGDTQY

j_call: TRBJ1-1
v_call: TRBV5-1
cdr3_aa: ASSPDTRMNTEAF

j_call: TRBJ2-7
v_call: TRBV28
cdr3_aa: ASALSSGRVIGQY

j_call: TRBJ2-3
v_call: TRBV7-2
cdr3_aa: ASRRGGSTDTQY

j_call: TRBJ2-2
v_call: TRBV7-8
cdr3_aa: AGGPRTSVYTGELF

j_call: TRBJ1-2
v_call: TRBV4-1
cdr3_aa: ASLTEADGYT

j_call: TRBJ2-1
v_call: TRBV6-1
cdr3_aa: ASRRGAGGYNEQF

j_call: TRBJ2-1
v_call: TRBV6-6
cdr3_aa: ASSYGAGGSYNEQF

j_call: TRBJ2-1
v_call: TRBV28
cdr3_aa: ASKSYNEQF

j_call: TRBJ1-1
v_call: TRBV7-2
cdr3_aa: ASSSDPNTEAF

j_call: TRBJ2-7
v_call: TRBV11-1
cdr3_aa: ASSARLAGNQY

j_call: TRBJ2-1
v_call: TRBV18
cdr3_aa: ASSPQASGSNEQF

j_call: TRBJ2-7
v_call: TRBV20-1
cdr3_aa: SGRKGEEQY

j_call: TRBJ2-7
v_call: TRBV28
cdr3_aa: ASTPASGYEQY

j_call: TRBJ1-1
v_call: TRBV19
cdr3_aa: ASGRSEAF

j_call: TRBJ2-2
v_call: TRBV14
cdr3_aa: ASSPTTGTAAGELF

j_call: TRBJ2-1
v_call: TRBV2
cdr3_aa: ASSVQGDMFGNEQF

j_call: TRBJ2-5
v_call: TRBV4-2
cdr3_aa: ASSQGSSGNVGETQY

j_call: TRBJ2-6
v_call: TRBV12-5
cdr3_aa: ASGLVRFPGPERGANVLT

j_call: TRBJ2-3
v_call: TRBV11-3
cdr3_aa: ASSLDRGLSTQY

j_call: TRBJ1-5
v_call: TRBV4-1
cdr3_aa: ASSQVPGQNGPQH

j_call: TRBJ1-4
v_call: TRBV5-1
cdr3_aa: ASSSTIQGLGEKLF

j_call: TRBJ2-3
v_call: TRBV5-8
cdr3_aa: ASSSPAGAPTDTQY

j_call: TRBJ2-3
v_call: TRBV9
cdr3_aa: ASSSPKGGQRVVDTQY

j_call: TRBJ2-5
v_call: TRBV7-8
cdr3_aa: ASSLEGTGGPKTQY

j_call: TRBJ1-1
v_call: TRBV6-1
cdr3_aa: ASSVWGLNTEAF

j_call: TRBJ2-7
v_call: TRBV11-2
cdr3_aa: ASSGLAGWGEQY

j_call: TRBJ2-5
v_call: TRBV5-5
cdr3_aa: ASSLAETQY

j_call: TRBJ2-2
v_call: TRBV7-9
cdr3_aa: ASSTNGGPNTGELF

j_call: TRBJ1-1
v_call: TRBV28
cdr3_aa: ASTRSGGGRGTEAF

j_call: TRBJ1-1
v_call: TRBV5-4
cdr3_aa: ASSLQRNTEAF

j_call: TRBJ1-2
v_call: TRBV5-4
cdr3_aa: ASSLVVRGRANYGYT

j_call: TRBJ1-4
v_call: TRBV5-4
cdr3_aa: ASSLGDRRVVPEKLF

j_call: TRBJ2-2
v_call: TRBV28
cdr3_aa: ASSTGAGELF

j_call: TRBJ2-1
v_call: TRBV29-1
cdr3_aa: SGERLAGPGEQF

j_call: TRBJ2-2
v_call: TRBV7-9
cdr3_aa: ASSWAFGANTGELF

j_call: TRBJ1-1
v_call: TRBV2
cdr3_aa: ASREGQGAF